The 18 T cell receptor beta chains presented below share a single source sample, sequenced in a study of blood T cells in healthy people across ages. A second about 6 to 12 cycle PCR used barcoded and J-beta primers. TCRdb redid the calling of the 5' RACE reads with MiXCR, one entry per CDR3 protein. There are under 850,000 distinct CDR3 sequences in the sample; about 37% occur only once, and 10% to 15% lies in the top ten. Input material: blood. These receptors were collected from a young man in good health.

The rearrangement links TRBV12-3 or TRBV12-4 to TRBJ2-5; D is perhaps TRBD1 or TRBD2 (5 bases each). Trimming removed 2 bases at V and 4 bases at J, with 20 bases between. The CDR3 runs to 17 residues. The CDR3 DNA reads TGTGCCAGCAGTTTAAATGGGGGTTTAGCGCGCCCAGAGACCCAGTACTTC. Translated: CASSLNGGLARPETQYF.

Here the CDR3 reads CASSDPVAGEYQETQYF. CDR3 bases: TGTGCCAGCAGCGACCCTGTAGCGGGGGAGTACCAAGAGACCCAGTACTTC. The genes are TRBV7-8 and TRBJ2-5, with TRBD2 identical over 9 bases. The CDR3 loop spans 17 amino acids. The V segment lost 5 bases and the J segment 0 bases; nucleotides outside the gene matches: 10. CDR1 is SGHVS and CDR2 is FQNEAQ in the germline V gene.

The V call is TRBV10-3, the J call TRBJ2-7; TRBD2 matches 9 bases. The V gene's germline CDR1 is ENHRY and CDR2 SYGVKD. Trimming cost V 4 bases and J 7 bases; bases outside gene matches: 8. The CDR3 is 14 residues long. In DNA form, the CDR3 reads TGTGCCATCAGTGGCGGGGGGGTCCTGTGGGAGCAGTACTTC. Translated, it gives CAISGGGVLWEQYF.

The chain joins TRBV29-1 to TRBJ2-5; 7 nucleotides match TRBD2. The CDR3 totals 14 residues. V gave up 5 bases and J gave up 2 bases; unmatched junction bases: 8. Looked up from germline, CDR1 is SQVTM and CDR2 is ANQGSEA. CDR3 DNA sequence: TGCAGCGTTTCCCCGGGACTAAGTCAAGAGACCCAGTACTTC. Encoded protein: CSVSPGLSQETQYF.

The CDR3 spells CASSLKRDGLAQQYF. As DNA, the CDR3 is TGTGCCAGCAGCTTAAAAAGAGACGGTCTCGCCCAGCAGTACTTC. The chain uses TRBV11-2 and TRBJ2-4; D unresolved. The V and J ends lost 2 bases and 13 bases respectively, with 21 bases between them. Germline CDR1 and CDR2: SGHAT and FQNNGV. The CDR3 has 15 amino acids.

The rearrangement uses TRBV15 and TRBJ2-1; D might be TRBD1 or TRBD2, each matching 5 bases. The CDR3 has 16 amino acids. Per germline, CDR1 LNHNV and CDR2 YYDKDF (reference sequence). Trimming stripped 1 base from V and 0 bases from J, with 10 bases between. CDR3 coding DNA: TGTGCCACCAGCAGAGGGACGGGGACCTCCTACAATGAGCAGTTCTTC. Encoded protein: CATSRGTGTSYNEQFF.

Here the CDR3 reads CASSITGQPKDTQYF. The CDR3 DNA follows: TGTGCCAGCAGCATCACCGGTCAGCCTAAAGATACGCAGTATTTT. This chain connects TRBV13 to TRBJ2-3; no clear D gene. Trimming left V 5 bases short and J 5 bases short, with 17 bases between. CDR1 and CDR2 from the germline V gene are PRHDT and FYEKMQ (reference sequence). The CDR3 contains 15 residues.

This clonotype has just a few counts. The rearrangement joins TRBV20-1 to TRBJ1-2, with a weak D call TRBD1 (6 bases). Trimming left V 0 bases short and J 5 bases short, with 13 bases between. This CDR3 spans 14 amino acids. Germline CDR1 is DFQATT and CDR2 is SNEGSKA (reference sequence). The CDR3 loop is CSARDPDRQYGYTF. CDR3 nucleotide sequence: TGCAGTGCTAGAGATCCGGACAGACAGTATGGCTACACCTTC.

Notes on this clonotype: This sequence may be a read error, since a much larger clone differs from it by one base. J is TRBJ2-3 and V is TRBV4-1; TRBD2 aligns across 7 bases. V lost 6 bases, J lost 0 bases, and 12 bases stayed unmatched. This CDR3 comprises 17 residues. Germline V gene lookup returns CDR1 MGHRA and CDR2 YSYEKL. The CDR3 sequence: CASRDTRGGDSTDTQYF. The DNA of the CDR3 is TGCGCCAGCAGAGATACTCGCGGGGGAGATAGCACAGATACGCAGTATTTT.

This chain links TRBV5-1 with TRBJ2-3; TRBD2 aligns across 7 bases. The CDR3 spans 14 residues. V gave up 0 bases and J gave up 4 bases; unmatched junction bases: 2. Per the germline V gene, CDR1 is SGHRS and CDR2 is YFSETQ. Here the CDR3 reads CASSLGAGPDTQYF. For the CDR3, the DNA is TGCGCCAGCAGCTTGGGAGCGGGGCCAGATACGCAGTATTTT. Together with reference TRBV5-1 and TRBJ2-3, the CDR3 gives the full variable domain: KAGVTQTPRYLIKTRGQQVTLSCSPISGHRSVSWYQQTPGQGLQFLFEYFSETQRNKGNFPGRFSGRQFSNSRSEMNVSTLELGDSALYLCASSLGAGPDTQYFGPGTRLTVL.

The chain is built from TRBV27 and TRBJ1-1; D is undetermined. V gave up 3 bases and J gave up 5 bases, with 13 bases separating them. The germline V gene encodes CDR1 MNHEY and CDR2 SMNVEV (reference sequence). There are 14 residues in the CDR3. CDR3 amino acids: CASSFLVDRTEAFF. The CDR3 coding sequence is TGTGCCAGCAGTTTTCTAGTAGACCGGACTGAAGCTTTCTTT.

This clonotype was detected a few times. This chain connects TRBV12-3 or TRBV12-4 to TRBJ2-3; 10 nucleotides line up with TRBD2. The trim removed 1 base at V and 5 bases at J, leaving 3 bases unmatched. The CDR3 consists of 15 residues. The CDR3 loop reads CASSLGGTSEDTQYF. In DNA form, the CDR3 reads TGTGCCAGCAGTTTAGGCGGGACTAGCGAAGATACGCAGTATTTT.

This sequence joins TRBV6-2 or TRBV6-3 and TRBJ1-5; D possibly corresponds to TRBD1 (5 bases). The V end was cut by 10 bases, the J end by 6 bases, with 16 bases between. The CDR3 is 13 amino acids. Germline V gene lookup returns CDR1 MNHEY and CDR2 SVGEGT. CDR3 in DNA: TGTGCCACTATGCTTACAGGTGCTCAGCCCCAGCATTTT. Translated, it gives CATMLTGAQPQHF.

The table lists this clonotype with a count of one. This sequence joins TRBV9 and TRBJ2-3; TRBD2 aligns across 8 bases. The CDR3 spans 15 residues. V shed 0 bases, J shed 9 bases, and the junction held 9 bases outside the gene matches. The germline V gene encodes CDR1 SGDLS and CDR2 YYNGEE. As DNA, the CDR3 is TGTGCCAGCAGCGTAGCTCGCGGGGGGCTGGAAACGCAGTATTTT. It yields the protein CASSVARGGLETQYF.

This clonotype has a single count. The rearrangement joins TRBV4-3 to TRBJ2-7; D gene uncertain. This CDR3 has 15 residues. CDR1 LGHNA and CDR2 YSLEER come from the germline V gene. V gave up 1 base and J gave up 7 bases, with 17 bases separating them. The CDR3 coding sequence is TGCGCCAGCAGCCAAGGTGGGCAGTTCTACAATGAGCAGTACTTC. Protein: CASSQGGQFYNEQYF.

Details on this clonotype: Relative to the germline gene, one junction end is altered; a read error may explain this. The chain joins TRBV27 to TRBJ1-6; no definite D call. The CDR3 covers 15 residues. Germline CDR1 reads MNHEY; CDR2 reads SMNVEV (reference sequence). The CDR3, as DNA: TGTGCCAGTGGGCGAGATTCCTTTCAGAATTCACCCCCCCACTTT. This encodes CASGRDSFQNSPPHF.

This clonotype was observed a handful of times. The rearrangement uses TRBV7-9 and TRBJ1-1, with D unresolved. Germline CDR1 is SEHNR and CDR2 is FQNEAQ (reference sequence). Trimming removed 3 bases at V and 0 bases at J, with 11 bases between. The CDR3 loop spans 15 amino acids. The CDR3 DNA is TGTGCCAGCAGCTTCCGGACGGGAATGAACACTGAAGCTTTCTTT. It codes for CASSFRTGMNTEAFF.

This clonotype showed up just a few times. Relative to the germline gene, one junction end is altered; a read error may explain this. The chain employs TRBV6-1 and TRBJ2-3; TRBD2 is a possible D gene (5 bases). This CDR3 comprises 15 residues. Germline V lookup: CDR1 MNHNS, CDR2 SASEGT. DNA of the CDR3: TGTGCCAGCACCGACTGGGAGACTATCACAGATACGCGGTATTTT. It yields the protein CASTDWETITDTRYF.